This T cell receptor beta chain was documented in a study of yellow fever vaccine responses in identical twins. This clonotype has just one count. No antigen is known for it. CDR3 size: 11 residues. V was pared by 11 bases and J by 5 bases, with 10 bases between. CDR1 is SNHLY and CDR2 is FYNNEI in the germline V gene. Regarding the study as a whole: Vaccine T cell responses of twins reportedly seemed partly convergent and partly personalized.

TCRdb redid the calling of the RT-PCR reads with MiXCR, one entry per CDR3 protein. The table has more than 11,000 distinct CDR3 sequences, approximately 88% seen once; the top ten hold about 0.65%. The J gene is TRBJ2-1, the V gene TRBV2; D uncertain. This clonotype originated in a woman aged 18-35 years who received the yellow fever vaccine. The sequencing here drew on T cells from blood (PBMCs), unsorted or a sorted subset (not recorded which), taken before or after yellow fever vaccination (not recorded which). The CDR3 protein is CASGSHNEQFF. The CDR3 DNA follows: TGTGCCTCGGGCAGCCACAATGAGCAGTTCTTC.